This T cell receptor beta chain derives from a study of patients and donors after allogeneic stem cell transplantation. TCRdb recomputed calls from the RT-PCR reads with MiXCR, one row per CDR3 protein. The sample comprises about 160,000 distinct CDR3 sequences, over 30% of which are singletons, and approximately 50% rests with the top ten. This clonotype was observed a few times. The CDR3 covers 16 residues. Germline V gene lookup returns CDR1 MNHNY and CDR2 SVGAGI (reference sequence). V gave up 1 base and J gave up 7 bases, with 17 bases separating them. This TCR was recovered from a human donor who was either an allogeneic HSCT recipient or a stem cell or donor lymphocyte infusion donor (not recorded which). It is not recorded whose cells these are; they may come from a transplant donor. The sample comprised blood, either unsorted or a sorted T cell fraction (not recorded which). The chain links TRBV6-6 to TRBJ1-5; D call uncertain. CDR3 DNA sequence: TGTGCCAGCAGTTACTGGGGAGGCGGACCGGAGCAGCCCCAGCATTTT. Translating it yields CASSYWGGGPEQPQHF.